A single sample gave rise to the 28 T cell receptor beta chains below, sequenced in a study of response to subunit inactivated influenza vaccine. TCRdb redid the calling of the RT-PCR reads with MiXCR, one entry per CDR3 protein. The sample yields around 200,000 distinct CDR3 sequences, under 15% seen once. The sample here was CD8+ T cells sorted from PBMCs, taken about 5 days after vaccination. These receptors originate from a man aged 45-60 years who received an inactivated influenza vaccine.

The chain combines TRBV29-1 with TRBJ2-1; possibly TRBD1 for D (6 bases). V was shortened by 0 bases and J by 0 bases, with 12 bases between the two germline ends. Germline V gene sequence: CDR1 SQVTM, CDR2 ANQGSEA. There are 16 residues in the CDR3. The CDR3 loop reads CSVEDGGQPSYNEQFF. Here the CDR3 DNA reads TGCAGCGTTGAAGATGGGGGCCAGCCCTCCTACAATGAGCAGTTCTTC.

This clonotype has a handful of counts. This sequence joins TRBV19 and TRBJ2-3, with TRBD2 identical over 10 bases. Trimming at V came to 5 bases and at J to 0 bases, leaving 2 bases not matched to a gene. Germline assignment: CDR1 LNHDA and CDR2 SQIVND (reference sequence). This CDR3 has 15 residues. The CDR3 DNA is TGTGCCAGTAGTGGACTAGCGGTTAGCACAGATACGCAGTATTTT. Its translation is CASSGLAVSTDTQYF.

This clonotype was detected a few times. The gene calls are TRBV5-5 and TRBJ1-6; possible D gene TRBD1, 6 bases. The V end was cut by 6 bases, the J end by 4 bases, with 17 bases between. CDR3 size: 16 residues. CDR1 and CDR2 (germline): SGHKS, YYEKEE (reference sequence). CDR3 bases: TGTGCCAGCACCGTGGGGGGCGTCATTTATAATTCACCCCTCCACTTT. It codes for CASTVGGVIYNSPLHF.

The gene calls are TRBV7-2 and TRBJ1-1; D unresolved. CDR3 length: 16 residues. Germline values: CDR1 SGHTA, CDR2 FQGNSA. The V end lost 3 bases, the J end lost 1 base, and 15 bases lay between the germline ends. The CDR3 loop reads CASSFWDLGENTEAFF. In DNA, the CDR3 is TGTGCCAGCAGCTTCTGGGATCTCGGCGAGAACACTGAAGCTTTCTTT.

This clonotype was seen a handful of times. The V and J genes are TRBV27 and TRBJ2-7, with 7 bases that match TRBD1. With 5 bases clipped from V and 3 bases from J, the junction kept 7 bases outside the gene matches. The CDR3 runs to 14 residues. CDR1 is MNHEY, CDR2 SMNVEV, per germline (reference sequence). CDR3 sequence reads: CASSSTGAGYEQYF. In nucleotides, the CDR3 is TGTGCCAGCAGTAGTACAGGGGCGGGCTACGAGCAGTACTTC.

This clonotype occurred a few times. The V call is TRBV4-1, the J call TRBJ2-7, with no clear D. V lost 1 base and J lost 0, with 10 bases in between. There are 15 residues in the CDR3. Germline assignment: CDR1 MGHRA and CDR2 YSYEKL. DNA for the CDR3: TGCGCCAGCAGCCAAGGGCGAGAAAGCTCCTACGAGCAGTACTTC. Translation gives CASSQGRESSYEQYF.

This clonotype has a handful of counts. The rearrangement joins TRBV20-1 to TRBJ2-7; D might be TRBD1 (6 bases). Trimming shortened V by 2 bases and J by 0 bases, and 11 bases separated the two germline ends. This CDR3 contains 14 residues. Per the germline V gene, CDR1 is DFQATT and CDR2 is SNEGSKA (reference sequence). Here the CDR3 reads CSARLGQPSYEQYF. For the CDR3, the DNA is TGCAGTGCTAGATTGGGACAACCCTCCTACGAGCAGTACTTC.

The table lists this clonotype with many counts. This chain connects TRBV7-9 to TRBJ2-2; possible D gene TRBD2, 6 bases. Germline-derived CDR1 and CDR2 are SEHNR and FQNEAQ (reference sequence). Deletions cut 5 bases from V and 11 bases from J, with 18 bases between. This CDR3 contains 14 residues. Here the CDR3 reads CASSPHTGREELFF. The CDR3 coding sequence is TGTGCCAGCAGCCCCCATACGGGGCGGGAAGAGCTGTTTTTT.

The table lists this clonotype with a few counts. The chain employs TRBV5-1 and TRBJ1-1; D call uncertain. The V gene's germline CDR1 is SGHRS and CDR2 YFSETQ. This CDR3 has 15 amino acids. Trimming stripped 1 base from V and 4 bases from J, with 14 bases between. The CDR3 region has the DNA TGCGCCAGCAGCTTGCACGACTCCCGGGGCACTGAAGCTTTCTTT. Translating it yields CASSLHDSRGTEAFF.

The table lists this clonotype with many counts. The chain has TRBV12-3 or TRBV12-4 and TRBJ2-5; no definite D call. The ends were cut back, 1 base at V and 2 bases at J, with 5 bases in the middle. CDR3 length equals 13 residues. In DNA form, the CDR3 reads TGTGCCAGCAGTTTAGGGCGGCAAGAGACCCAGTACTTC. Translation gives CASSLGRQETQYF.

A few counts support this clonotype. The chain links TRBV18 to TRBJ1-2; tentative D call: TRBD1 (5 bases). The germline V gene encodes CDR1 KGHSH and CDR2 LQKENI. The CDR3 consists of 14 residues. Trimming cost V 3 bases and J 8 bases, with 16 bases left between them. DNA of the CDR3: TGTGCCAGCTCACCGGCCGGGGCCTACGAGGGCTACACCTTC. Protein sequence: CASSPAGAYEGYTF.

The gene calls are TRBV7-9 and TRBJ2-1; 7 bases map to TRBD1. V lost 6 bases and J lost 0; bases outside the gene matches: 5. Germline V gene sequence: CDR1 SEHNR, CDR2 FQNEAQ (reference sequence). This CDR3 is 15 amino acids long. CDR3 sequence: CASSQRDSSYNEQFF. The CDR3 DNA sequence: TGTGCCAGCAGTCAGAGGGACAGCTCCTACAATGAGCAGTTCTTC.

This clonotype has only a few counts. This chain connects TRBV12-3 or TRBV12-4 to TRBJ2-1, with D possibly being TRBD1 or TRBD2 (5 bases each). The CDR3 extends over 14 amino acids. V shed 8 bases and J shed 8 bases, with 19 bases lying between them. CDR3 protein: CASGGVKGEDEQFF. In DNA, the CDR3 is TGTGCCAGCGGGGGTGTAAAAGGGGAAGATGAGCAGTTCTTC.

This clonotype was seen many times. The V gene is TRBV20-1, the J gene TRBJ2-7; 9 nucleotides align to TRBD2. Germline V CDR1 and CDR2: DFQATT, SNEGSKA (reference sequence). CDR3 size: 15 residues. J lost 4 bases, V lost 1 base, and 8 bases had no gene match. The CDR3 region is CSARASGTSWYEQYF. CDR3 DNA sequence: TGCAGTGCTAGAGCGTCGGGGACTAGCTGGTACGAGCAGTACTTC.

This clonotype was seen a few times. The chain recombines TRBV20-1 with TRBJ2-2; a possible D gene is TRBD2 (5 bases). Looked up from germline, CDR1 is DFQATT and CDR2 is SNEGSKA (reference sequence). This CDR3 comprises 13 residues. V was cut by 6 bases and J by 0 bases, with 8 bases left in between. CDR3 nucleotides: TGCAGTGCAGTCGGGACGAACACCGGGGAGCTGTTTTTT. Translation gives CSAVGTNTGELFF.

The chain recombines TRBV15 with TRBJ1-5; D unresolved. CDR3 size: 12 residues. Between the trimmed V and J ends, which lost 2 bases and 1 base, there was a span of 0 bases. Germline loops: CDR1 LNHNV, CDR2 YYDKDF (reference sequence). The CDR3 is CATSRSNQPQHF. CDR3 nucleotide sequence: TGTGCCACCAGCAGAAGCAATCAGCCCCAGCATTTT.

V and J are TRBV3-1 and TRBJ2-3; no reliable D call. This CDR3 is built from 13 residues. Germline V gene lookup returns CDR1 LGHDT and CDR2 YNNKEL (reference sequence). Trimming removed 1 base from V and 6 bases from J, with 8 bases in between. CDR3 region: CASSQVPPDTQYF. CDR3 DNA sequence: TGTGCCAGCAGCCAAGTCCCCCCGGATACGCAGTATTTT.

This clonotype was recorded many times. The chain recombines TRBV14 with TRBJ2-1, with 9 bases fitting TRBD2. The CDR3 runs to 18 residues. Germline CDR1 and CDR2: SGHDN and FVKESK. The trim removed 4 bases at V and 7 bases at J, leaving 17 bases unmatched. The CDR3 loop is CASSPGRRRREGPNEQFF. CDR3 bases: TGTGCCAGCAGCCCAGGTCGGCGTCGGCGGGAGGGCCCTAATGAGCAGTTCTTC.

This clonotype was seen repeatedly, ten times or more. As DNA, the CDR3 is TGTGCCAGCAGGCCCCCACCATTGAACAGGGGGCAGGACCCCTACGAGCAGTACTTC. Residues: CASRPPPLNRGQDPYEQYF. The chain carries TRBV28 and TRBJ2-7, with 9 bases lining up with TRBD1. The ends lost 6 bases at V and 2 bases at J; junction bases unmatched: 20. The germline CDR1 and CDR2 sequences are MDHEN and SYDVKM. This CDR3 is built from 19 residues.

The CDR3 DNA reads TGCAGTGCTAGAACCCGGCCGGGGGGAGTCTCTGGAAACACCATATATTTT. The encoded protein is CSARTRPGGVSGNTIYF. The chain is built from TRBV20-1 and TRBJ1-3; possibly TRBD1 for D (5 bases). Germline V gives CDR1 DFQATT, CDR2 SNEGSKA (reference sequence). The V end lost 2 bases, the J end lost 0 bases, and 17 bases lay between the germline ends. The length of the CDR3 is 17 residues.

This clonotype was seen a handful of times. This chain links TRBV20-1 with TRBJ2-7; 7 positions agree with TRBD2. In germline, CDR1 is DFQATT, CDR2 SNEGSKA (reference sequence). J was trimmed by 2 bases and V by 5 bases; bases with no gene match: 6. This CDR3 spans 13 amino acids. CDR3 bases: TGCAGTGCTGCCTCCGGGACTACCTACGAGCAGTACTTC. This encodes CSAASGTTYEQYF.

This sequence joins TRBV7-6 and TRBJ2-1; TRBD1 aligns across 7 bases. This CDR3 has 16 residues. The junction had 7 bases not matched to a gene; V was cut back by 5 bases and J by 0 bases. Germline V lookup: CDR1 SGHVS, CDR2 FNYEAQ. The CDR3 DNA is TGTGCCAGCAGCCCCCACGGGGACAGCTCCTACAATGAGCAGTTCTTC. This codes for CASSPHGDSSYNEQFF.

This clonotype was observed a handful of times. V and J are TRBV6-5 and TRBJ1-1, with 7 nucleotides matching TRBD1. From germline, CDR1 is MNHEY and CDR2 SVGAGI. The J segment lost 1 base and the V segment lost 2 bases, leaving 4 bases of the junction unmatched. The CDR3 totals 15 residues. In DNA form, the CDR3 reads TGTGCCAGCAGTTACGAACAGGGGTGGAACACTGAAGCTTTCTTT. Its translation: CASSYEQGWNTEAFF.

Only a few counts were recorded for this clonotype. This may come from a read error, since a much larger clone is one base off. The V call is TRBV7-9, the J call TRBJ2-1, with no clear D. The CDR3 has 11 amino acids. Germline values: CDR1 SEHNR, CDR2 FQNEAQ (reference sequence). V gave up 3 bases and J gave up 8 bases, with 5 bases separating them. The DNA of the CDR3 is TGTGCCAGCAGCTTGAAAGATGAGCAGTTCTTC. Its translation is CASSLKDEQFF.

This chain links TRBV27 with TRBJ2-5; maybe TRBD1 (6 bases). V was pared by 1 base and J by 2 bases, with 14 bases between. Germline assignment: CDR1 MNHEY and CDR2 SMNVEV (reference sequence). This CDR3 comprises 16 residues. Written as DNA, the CDR3 is TGTGCCAGCAGTTTATTAGGGGCCAGGGGTCAAGAGACCCAGTACTTC. This sequence encodes CASSLLGARGQETQYF.

This clonotype was found a few times. This rearrangement joins TRBV2 to TRBJ2-1, with 11 bases that match TRBD2. CDR1 is SNHLY, CDR2 FYNNEI, per germline. This CDR3 contains 15 residues. V trimming: 3 bases; J trimming: 6 bases; junction bases outside the gene matches: 4. The CDR3 reads CASSDVAGGGNEQFF. The CDR3 DNA follows: TGTGCCAGCAGTGATGTAGCGGGGGGGGGCAATGAGCAGTTCTTC. The whole variable domain, remainder taken from reference TRBV2 and TRBJ2-1, is EPEVTQTPSHQVTQMGQEVILRCVPISNHLYFYWYRQILGQKVEFLVSFYNNEISEKSEIFDDQFSVERPDGSNFTLKIRSTKLEDSAMYFCASSDVAGGGNEQFFGPGTRLTVL.

The gene calls are TRBV7-9 and TRBJ1-3; 7 bases line up with TRBD1. V was clipped by 5 bases and J by 0 bases; unmatched bases: 10. The CDR3 extends over 17 amino acids. Germline CDR1 is SEHNR and CDR2 is FQNEAQ (reference sequence). This chain's CDR3 is CASSPRQGKFSGNTIYF. Written as DNA, the CDR3 is TGTGCCAGCAGCCCCAGACAGGGCAAATTCTCTGGAAACACCATATATTTT.

The rearrangement links TRBV4-3 to TRBJ2-2, with D unresolved. The CDR3 extends over 13 amino acids. V lost 0 bases and J 4 bases, leaving 3 bases between the germline ends. Germline V gene lookup returns CDR1 LGHNA and CDR2 YSLEER. CDR3 coding DNA: TGCGCCAGCAGCCAAGAAACCACCGGGGAGCTGTTTTTT. Protein: CASSQETTGELFF.